The next 10 T cell receptor beta chains were all read from a single sample in a study of blood T cell repertoires in COVID-19. Generated by immunoSEQ multiplex PCR, the TCRdb table keeps only in-frame clones and is missing some. The sample shows about 440,000 clones, roughly 88% of them seen only once. The source material was peripheral blood. Every receptor here comes from a woman between 45 and 60 years old with COVID-19, enrolled during active disease.

This chain links TRBV4-1 with TRBJ2-3; 7 bases agree with TRBD2. Trimming cost V 4 bases and J 4 bases; bases outside gene matches: 8. The CDR3 runs 15 residues. CDR1 and CDR2 (germline): MGHRA, YSYEKL. The CDR3 spells CASSRSRGVADTQYF. The DNA of the CDR3 is TGCGCCAGCAGCCGGTCCCGGGGGGTCGCAGATACGCAGTATTTT.

The chain is built from TRBV5-1 and TRBJ1-4; 7 positions agree with TRBD1. Trimming took 3 bases from V and 12 from J; bases not matched to a gene: 11. The CDR3 has 14 residues. Germline loops: CDR1 SGHRS, CDR2 YFSETQ. For the CDR3, the DNA is TGCGCCAGCAGCTCAGGGGGAAGCAAGGCGGAACTGTTTTTT. This codes for CASSSGGSKAELFF.

The chain recombines TRBV10-3 with TRBJ2-1; 15 bases fit TRBD2. Germline lookup yields CDR1 ENHRY and CDR2 SYGVKD. V lost 0 bases and J lost 7; bases outside the gene matches: 4. The CDR3 covers 17 residues. The CDR3, as DNA: TGTGCCATCAGTGAGTCGATGGGGACTAGCGGGGGGAATGAGCAGTTCTTC. Protein: CAISESMGTSGGNEQFF.

This clone has a handful of counts. This rearrangement joins TRBV6-5 to TRBJ1-5; D not certain. Trimming pared 8 bases from V and 6 bases from J, leaving 14 bases between. CDR3 length: 13 amino acids. Germline CDR1 MNHEY, CDR2 SVGAGI. In DNA, the CDR3 is TGTGCCAGCGGCGTCAGGAGCGGTCAGCCCCAGCATTTT. It is translated as CASGVRSGQPQHF.

V is TRBV6-5 and J is TRBJ1-2; TRBD1 is a possible D gene (5 bases). Germline-derived CDR1 and CDR2 are MNHEY and SVGAGI. Trimming took 5 bases from V and 4 from J, leaving 11 bases between them. The CDR3 covers 13 residues. This chain's CDR3 is CASSRDSPYGYTF. The CDR3, as DNA: TGTGCCAGCAGTCGCGACAGTCCCTATGGCTACACCTTC.

Here the CDR3 DNA reads TGTGCCAGCAGTTTAGGCTCAGGGCTCACTGAAGCTTTCTTT. Translating gives CASSLGSGLTEAFF. V gene TRBV28 combines with J gene TRBJ1-1, with a tentative D call TRBD1 (5 bases). V lost 2 bases and J lost 4, with 11 bases in between. The CDR3 has 14 amino acids. In germline, CDR1 is MDHEN, CDR2 SYDVKM. The whole variable domain, filled in from reference TRBV28 and TRBJ1-1, reads DVKVTQSSRYLVKRTGEKVFLECVQDMDHENMFWYRQDPGLGLRLIYFSYDVKMKEKGDIPEGYSVSREKKERFSLILESASTNQTSMYLCASSLGSGLTEAFFGQGTRLTVV.

The J gene is TRBJ1-5, the V gene TRBV6-5; D is undetermined. The CDR3 is made up of 15 amino acids. Germline V CDR1 and CDR2: MNHEY, SVGAGI. V was clipped by 2 bases and J by 7 bases, with 15 bases between them. The CDR3 spells CASSYNEGVGQPQHF. The CDR3 DNA sequence: TGTGCCAGCAGTTACAACGAGGGAGTCGGACAGCCCCAGCATTTT.

CDR3 sequence reads: CASSTYSDTQYF. For the CDR3, the DNA is TGTGCCAGCTCTACTTATTCTGATACGCAGTATTTT. The genes are TRBV18 and TRBJ2-3; no clear D. Germline lookup yields CDR1 KGHSH and CDR2 LQKENI. The CDR3 extends over 12 amino acids. The V and J ends lost 6 bases and 6 bases respectively, with 10 bases between them.

This rearrangement joins TRBV6-5 to TRBJ2-1; D uncertain. Trimming shortened V by 6 bases and J by 7 bases, and 13 bases separated the two germline ends. Germline V lookup: CDR1 MNHEY, CDR2 SVGAGI. This CDR3 has 13 residues. CDR3 sequence reads: CASSARVGNEQFF. The CDR3 DNA is TGTGCCAGCAGCGCCCGGGTAGGAAATGAGCAGTTCTTC.

V gene TRBV9 combines with J gene TRBJ2-1; possible D gene TRBD2, 6 bases. This CDR3 comprises 15 residues. Trimming pared 0 bases from V and 3 bases from J, leaving 10 bases between. Per the germline V gene, CDR1 is SGDLS and CDR2 is YYNGEE. The CDR3 nucleotides are TGTGCCAGCAGCGTAGAGACTAGTGACTACAATGAGCAGTTCTTC. It yields the protein CASSVETSDYNEQFF.